This entry features one TCR beta chain sequence. Antigen unknown. The V gene's germline CDR1 is SGHRS and CDR2 YFSETQ. CDR3 length: 15 residues. J lost 3 bases, V lost 7 bases, and 6 bases had no gene match. The sample belongs to a study of shared clonotypes between healthy human individuals. Study-wide context: Used for every donor were three CD4 naive, three CD4 memory, two CD8 naive and one CD8 memory plate.

Only in-frame clones appear in the TCRdb table, and some are missing; sequencing was by immunoSEQ multiplex PCR. In the table there are some 2.1 million clones, roughly 95% of which are singletons. Regarding the study as a whole: The four-donor shared clonotypes exceeded non-shared clonotypes in generation probability, with non-shared ones scoring lower. Inspection by rarefaction showed sorted-subset sequencing to be incomplete despite large depth. Researchers found naive subsets generally carried larger estimated richness than memory subsets.

Naive CD8 populations comprised CD45RO-negative cells positively selected for CCR7, excluding terminally differentiated effector memory CD45RA+ cells. Sample: naive CD8+ T cells from PBMCs. This rearrangement joins TRBV5-1 to TRBJ2-2, with TRBD1 matching 10 bases. This receptor was obtained from a man younger than 35 in good health. Some clones in this sample may be carry-over from other donors' samples. CDR3: CASPAGTGDTGELFF. CDR3 in DNA: TGCGCCAGCCCAGCTGGGACAGGGGACACCGGGGAGCTGTTTTTT.